Shown below are 30 T cell receptor beta chains from a single sample sequenced in a study of control samples from healthy donors and cancer patients. TCRdb keeps only in-frame clones here, not all; method: immunoSEQ multiplex PCR. The top ten clones hold 12% of a sample with about 160,000 clones, about 87% of them seen once. Sequencing was performed on blood. The receptors derive from a man aged 25-45 years in good health.

Here the CDR3 reads CASSFTGTRSTDTQYF. The CDR3, as DNA: TGTGCCAGCAGCTTTACCGGGACAAGGAGCACAGATACGCAGTATTTT. The chain links TRBV7-3 to TRBJ2-3; D is perhaps TRBD1 (6 bases). The CDR3 length is 16 residues. The germline V gene has CDR1 SGHTA and CDR2 FQGTGA. The V gene lost 3 bases and the J gene lost 0 bases, with 13 bases spanning the gap.

In nucleotides, the CDR3 is TGTGCCAGTAGTTGGGCAGAAAATTCACCCCTCCACTTT. Amino acids: CASSWAENSPLHF. V and J are TRBV19 and TRBJ1-6; D remains unclear. The germline V gene has CDR1 LNHDA and CDR2 SQIVND (reference sequence). Trimming took off 5 bases at V and 7 bases at J, with 9 bases between the two ends. The CDR3 runs 13 residues. Complete variable domain (other parts from reference TRBV19 and TRBJ1-6): DGGITQSPKYLFRKEGQNVTLSCEQNLNHDAMYWYRQDPGQGLRLIYYSQIVNDFQKGDIAEGYSVSREKKESFPLTVTSAQKNPTAFYLCASSWAENSPLHFGNGTRLTVT.

The chain combines TRBV5-1 with TRBJ2-7; 8 bases match TRBD1. With 6 bases clipped from V and 6 bases from J, the junction kept 11 bases outside the gene matches. The germline gives CDR1 SGHRS, CDR2 YFSETQ. The CDR3 loop spans 14 amino acids. The CDR3 protein is CASKQTGDAVEQYF. In DNA, the CDR3 is TGCGCCAGCAAACAGACAGGGGACGCGGTCGAGCAGTACTTC.

The rearrangement links TRBV28 to TRBJ2-7; D is perhaps TRBD1 or TRBD2 (5 bases each). The CDR3 length is 14 residues. With 5 bases removed from V and 2 bases from J, the gap between germline ends came to 13 bases. In germline, CDR1 is MDHEN, CDR2 SYDVKM. Here the CDR3 reads CASSGGWQAYEQYF. The CDR3 region has the DNA TGTGCCAGCAGTGGGGGTTGGCAGGCCTACGAGCAGTACTTC.

The chain is built from TRBV7-2 and TRBJ1-2, with TRBD1 identical over 8 bases. With 2 bases clipped from V and 4 bases from J, the junction kept 18 bases outside the gene matches. This CDR3 comprises 19 residues. From germline, CDR1 is SGHTA and CDR2 FQGNSA. CDR3 loop: CASSLIPGGQARGVYGYTF. CDR3 DNA sequence: TGTGCCAGCAGCTTAATCCCGGGGGGACAGGCTAGAGGGGTCTATGGCTACACCTTC.

The rearrangement uses TRBV15 and TRBJ1-5, with 7 positions matching TRBD1. Germline assignment: CDR1 LNHNV and CDR2 YYDKDF (reference sequence). This CDR3 is 14 amino acids long. V dropped 3 bases and J dropped 2; count of bases not matched to a gene: 1. The CDR3 DNA is TGTGCCACCAGCAGTACAGGGGGCAATCAGCCCCAGCATTTT. This sequence encodes CATSSTGGNQPQHF.

The rearrangement joins TRBV29-1 to TRBJ2-1; no definite D call. Trimming left V 7 bases short and J 0 bases short, with 7 bases between. CDR1 and CDR2 (germline): SQVTM, ANQGSEA. The CDR3 consists of 12 residues. CDR3 DNA sequence: TGCAGCGCCCTTAGCTCCTACAATGAGCAGTTCTTC. Its translation is CSALSSYNEQFF.

The chain employs TRBV27 and TRBJ2-3; the D gene is possibly TRBD2 (7 bases). Per the germline V gene, CDR1 is MNHEY and CDR2 is SMNVEV (reference sequence). V dropped 7 bases and J dropped 0 bases, with 23 bases sitting between them. The CDR3 runs 18 residues. CDR3 bases: TGTGCCAGCATGACTAGAGGGGGGGTCTCCACTAGCACAGATACGCAGTATTTT. As protein: CASMTRGGVSTSTDTQYF.

J is TRBJ1-2 and V is TRBV2; 10 bases map to TRBD1. CDR1 is SNHLY and CDR2 is FYNNEI in the germline V gene. V shed 10 bases, J shed 4 bases, and the junction held 6 bases outside the gene matches. The length of the CDR3 is 13 residues. The CDR3 nucleotides are TGTGCCATGCTAGGACAGGGGGTCTATGGCTACACCTTC. As protein: CAMLGQGVYGYTF. Full variable domain (rest looked up from reference TRBV2 and TRBJ1-2): EPEVTQTPSHQVTQMGQEVILRCVPISNHLYFYWYRQILGQKVEFLVSFYNNEISEKSEIFDDQFSVERPDGSNFTLKIRSTKLEDSAMYFCAMLGQGVYGYTFGSGTRLTVV.

The chain combines TRBV9 with TRBJ1-1, with a tentative D call TRBD1 (5 bases). The CDR3 extends over 14 amino acids. Looked up from germline, CDR1 is SGDLS and CDR2 is YYNGEE. V dropped 2 bases and J dropped 6 bases, with 14 bases sitting between them. CDR3 in amino acids: CASSVKEGSAEAFF. The CDR3 nucleotides are TGTGCCAGCAGCGTTAAAGAGGGGTCTGCTGAAGCTTTCTTT.

The V gene is TRBV2, the J gene TRBJ1-2; the D gene is possibly TRBD1 (5 bases). The germline V gene encodes CDR1 SNHLY and CDR2 FYNNEI. V dropped 6 bases and J dropped 4 bases, with 9 bases sitting between them. The CDR3 has 12 amino acids. CDR3 DNA: TGTGCCAGCAGGACGGACACCTATGGCTACACCTTC. Protein product: CASRTDTYGYTF.

This clone was seen just once. CDR3 amino acids: CASSSQTGNTEAFF. For the CDR3, the DNA is TGTGCCAGTAGTTCCCAGACTGGGAACACTGAAGCTTTCTTT. The chain recombines TRBV19 with TRBJ1-1; no reliable D call. Trimming removed 5 bases at V and 1 base at J, with 11 bases between. Germline values: CDR1 LNHDA, CDR2 SQIVND (reference sequence). The CDR3 is 14 residues long.

The CDR3 region is CASSYLAGGYHEQFF. The CDR3 DNA is TGTGCCAGCTCTTACTTAGCGGGAGGTTACCATGAGCAGTTCTTC. The rearrangement links TRBV27 to TRBJ2-1; 10 bases are a match to TRBD2. CDR1 is MNHEY and CDR2 is SMNVEV in the germline V gene (reference sequence). CDR3 length: 15 residues. V shed 8 bases, J shed 8 bases, and the junction held 12 bases outside the gene matches.

The chain has TRBV30 and TRBJ2-3; tentatively, D is TRBD1 or TRBD2 (5 bases each). Trimming shortened V by 5 bases and J by 1 base, and 10 bases separated the two germline ends. Germline lookup yields CDR1 GTSNPN and CDR2 SVGIG (reference sequence). The CDR3 length is 13 residues. The CDR3 sequence: CAWEGMGTDTQYF. The CDR3, as DNA: TGTGCCTGGGAGGGGATGGGCACAGATACGCAGTATTTT.

V is TRBV6-2 or TRBV6-3 and J is TRBJ2-3; no clear D gene. The germline gives CDR1 MNHEY, CDR2 SVGEGT. V shed 5 bases and J shed 0 bases, with 12 bases lying between them. This CDR3 region has 15 residues. The CDR3 DNA reads as TGTGCCAGCAGTCCGGCAACCTTCAGCACAGATACGCAGTATTTT. Translated, it gives CASSPATFSTDTQYF.

This clone was seen a handful of times. The genes are TRBV5-5 and TRBJ2-1; 7 nucleotides agree with TRBD1. Looked up from germline, CDR1 is SGHKS and CDR2 is YYEKEE (reference sequence). The V and J ends lost 5 bases and 1 base, in that order; junction bases with no gene match: 6. CDR3 length equals 15 residues. The CDR3 coding sequence is TGTGCCAGCAGACGTCCGGGACAGTCCTACAATGAGCAGTTCTTC. This sequence encodes CASRRPGQSYNEQFF.

As to this clone: Mismatch with germline at one junction end may stem from a read error. The V call is TRBV20-1, the J call TRBJ2-7; TRBD2 matches at 14 bases. CDR3 size: 11 residues. In germline, CDR1 is DFQATT, CDR2 SNEGSKA (reference sequence). Here the CDR3 DNA reads TGCAGTGCTAGTCTAGGGACTAGCGGGGGCTTC. Protein product: CSASLGTSGGF.

CDR3 amino acids: CASSRDRGSYEQYF. DNA of the CDR3: TGTGCCAGCAGTCGTGACAGGGGTTCCTACGAGCAGTACTTC. The rearrangement uses TRBV9 and TRBJ2-7, with 8 positions matching TRBD1. The germline gives CDR1 SGDLS, CDR2 YYNGEE. There are 14 residues in the CDR3. The J segment lost 1 base and the V segment lost 5 bases, leaving 5 bases of the junction unmatched.

The V and J genes are TRBV7-9 and TRBJ2-1, with 7 bases lining up with TRBD1. This CDR3 region has 15 residues. The trim removed 0 bases at V and 7 bases at J, leaving 6 bases unmatched. CDR1 and CDR2 (germline): SEHNR, FQNEAQ (reference sequence). CDR3 sequence (DNA): TGTGCCAGCAGCTTAGCGAGGGGGCTAAGAAATGAGCAGTTCTTC. Translation gives CASSLARGLRNEQFF.

The chain employs TRBV7-3 and TRBJ2-3; D is tentatively TRBD1 or TRBD2 (5 bases each). The CDR3 runs 14 residues. Germline V gene lookup returns CDR1 SGHTA and CDR2 FQGTGA. Deletions cut 6 bases from V and 6 bases from J, with 16 bases between. The CDR3 loop is CASSLGDAEDTQYF. DNA of the CDR3: TGTGCCAGCAGTCTGGGGGACGCCGAGGATACGCAGTATTTT. The complete variable domain, with remaining parts taken from reference TRBV7-3 and TRBJ2-3, reads GAGVSQTPSNKVTEKGKYVELRCDPISGHTALYWYRQSLGQGPEFLIYFQGTGAADDSGLPNDRFFAVRPEGSVSTLKIQRTERGDSAVYLCASSLGDAEDTQYFGPGTRLTVL.

The chain joins TRBV11-2 to TRBJ2-5; D not resolved. Germline-derived CDR1 and CDR2 are SGHAT and FQNNGV. The ends were cut back, 6 bases at V and 5 bases at J, with 25 bases in the middle. This CDR3 comprises 17 residues. The DNA for the CDR3 is TGTGCCAGCAGTTACCCACGCATCCACCTACGTGTGGAGACCCAGTACTTC. Translated, it gives CASSYPRIHLRVETQYF.

The chain is built from TRBV7-3 and TRBJ1-6; 7 positions match TRBD1. The germline V gene has CDR1 SGHTA and CDR2 FQGTGA. The V segment lost 2 bases and the J segment 7 bases; nucleotides outside the gene matches: 5. The length of the CDR3 is 15 residues. The CDR3 DNA follows: TGTGCCAGCAGCTTAGGGCCCAGGGGGAATTCACCCCTCCACTTT. It is translated as CASSLGPRGNSPLHF.

This chain connects TRBV28 to TRBJ2-6; D might be TRBD1 (6 bases). The V end lost 4 bases, the J end lost 0 bases, and 10 bases lay between the germline ends. CDR1 is MDHEN and CDR2 is SYDVKM in the germline V gene. The CDR3 loop spans 16 amino acids. CDR3 in amino acids: CASSYYRDSGANVLTF. CDR3 DNA: TGTGCCAGCAGTTACTACAGGGACTCTGGGGCCAACGTCCTGACTTTC.

This sequence joins TRBV2 and TRBJ2-7; TRBD2 is a possible D gene (5 bases). The germline gives CDR1 SNHLY, CDR2 FYNNEI. This CDR3 has 13 amino acids. The germline V and J ends were trimmed by 7 bases and 7 bases, with 17 bases remaining between them. CDR3 residues: CASTHLEVGEQYF. CDR3 DNA sequence: TGTGCCAGCACCCATCTGGAGGTAGGGGAGCAGTACTTC.

This clone came up a few times. The V call is TRBV28, the J call TRBJ1-2; the D gene is possibly TRBD1 (5 bases). There are 13 residues in the CDR3. Between the trimmed V and J ends, which lost 6 bases and 1 base, there was a span of 9 bases. The germline gives CDR1 MDHEN, CDR2 SYDVKM. CDR3 protein: CASSYDSNYGYTF. For the CDR3, the DNA is TGTGCCAGCAGCTATGACAGTAACTATGGCTACACCTTC.

The V and J genes are TRBV7-2 and TRBJ2-7; D is unclear. The germline V gene has CDR1 SGHTA and CDR2 FQGNSA. The CDR3 runs to 13 residues. V was clipped by 4 bases and J by 1 base, with 8 bases between them. The CDR3 nucleotides read TGTGCCAGCAGCTGGGTAGAATCCTACGAGCAGTACTTC. Its protein is CASSWVESYEQYF.

The chain is built from TRBV27 and TRBJ2-3, with 14 bases matching TRBD2. V lost 4 bases and J lost 2; bases outside the gene matches: 5. CDR1 and CDR2 from the germline V gene are MNHEY and SMNVEV (reference sequence). This CDR3 has 17 amino acids. The chain's CDR3 is CASSSGLAGALTDTQYF. The CDR3 DNA reads TGTGCCAGCAGTTCGGGACTAGCGGGGGCCCTCACAGATACGCAGTATTTT.

The chain couples TRBV6-2 or TRBV6-3 to TRBJ1-2, with D possibly matching TRBD1 (5 bases). The CDR3 loop spans 16 amino acids. V lost 4 bases and J 0 bases, leaving 15 bases between the germline ends. Germline lookup yields CDR1 MNHEY and CDR2 SVGEGT. The CDR3 DNA is TGTGCCAGCAGTTTCCTTCGACCGGGACCTAACTATGGCTACACCTTC. This translates into CASSFLRPGPNYGYTF.

The chain employs TRBV6-5 and TRBJ1-1; D is unclear. Germline CDR1 is MNHEY and CDR2 is SVGAGI. Trimming stripped 6 bases from V and 4 bases from J, with 12 bases between. The length of the CDR3 is 13 residues. DNA for the CDR3: TGTGCCAGCAGGACTATCAAAGGCACTGAAGCTTTCTTT. Translation gives CASRTIKGTEAFF.

The chain is built from TRBV5-4 and TRBJ1-2, with D possibly matching TRBD1 (5 bases). CDR1 is SGHNT, CDR2 YYREEE, per germline (reference sequence). Trimming shortened V by 4 bases and J by 8 bases, and 18 bases separated the two germline ends. This CDR3 spans 14 amino acids. The CDR3 DNA reads as TGTGCCAGCAGCCCAAACCGGGGCGTTGGGGGCTACACCTTC. Translated: CASSPNRGVGGYTF.